The present T cell receptor beta chain was sequenced within a study of CD39 and CD103 CD8 tumor-infiltrating T cells listed by TCRdb under 2018. Looking at the study overall: Repertoire comparisons were shown for an HPV-positive HNSCC, an HPV-negative HNSCC, an ovarian cancer and a melanoma patient. Deep sequencing of TCRbeta CDR3 was used to compare the repertoires of CD8 TIL subsets, defined by CD103 and CD39, with those of peripheral memory CD8 T cells.

Here is what the overall study found, with its caveats: DP TIL clonotypes were rarely found in blood or uninvolved lymph node, whereas DN TIL clonotypes largely overlapped peripheral memory CD8 repertoires. Compared with DN and SP CD8 TILs and with blood memory CD8 T cells, DP CD8 TILs appeared more oligoclonal, with the top 30 clonotypes covering roughly 50-86%.

This clone was detected only a few times. Its recognized antigen is unknown. Within one base of it there is no much larger clone, and no base qualities were kept. Per the germline V gene (reference sequence), SEHNR is the CDR1 and FQNEAQ is the CDR2. Taken from cysteine to phenylalanine, the CDR3 has 15 residues. Here the CDR3 DNA is all that survives: 45 bases in frame from base 1. V is cut by 3 bases and J by 0 bases, and the space between the germline ends is 8 bases. Patients were not receiving therapy at sample collection, though earlier treatments ranged from chemotherapy, radiotherapy, surgery and immunotherapy to none. After thawing, cells went through T lymphocyte enrichment using a negative-selection kit, with EpCAM beads added for tumor-infiltrating lymphocytes. Memory CD8 T cells were sorted using a CD8+CD4-CD45RA- gate, without regard to whether the cells expressed CCR7. Before analysis, peripheral blood mononuclear cells were separated on a Ficoll-Paque PLUS gradient and then cryopreserved. Populations were sorted on a FACSAria II to approximately 99% purity, and cell pellets were frozen without culture for TCR sequencing.

For each subset, between roughly 9,000 and 100,000 sorted cells were used for genomic DNA extraction with the DNeasy Blood and Tissue Kit. The TCRbeta V-J or V-D-J regions were sequenced and mapped through the immunoSEQ service, and coverage above 10x per sample was achieved. As for the original processing: The analysis included only productive rearrangements exported from the immunoSEQ Analyzer platform, and clonality was assessed using the 500 most abundant clones. The Morisita-Horn similarity index and the Jaccard index were used to quantify repertoire overlap between populations. In roughly 6 cancer patients, Morisita-Horn similarity was measured between the TCR repertoires of CD8 T-cell subsets. This immuneACCESS table, as held by TCRdb, lists in-frame sequences with V and J called but not all clones. Of the missing ones, under half trace to an unresolved V gene in checked studies; the others have no known cause. V, J and clone size reflect that table, while D and trimming were determined from the DNA. For this sample the table gives about 7,400 clones, of which over 65% were detected only once. Jointly, the top ten make up about three fifths of the sample.

The sample was CD8+ T cells sorted from blood. What the cell subset or site label conveys for this sample: total memory CD8 T cells (CD45RA-CCR7+/-) from blood or uninvolved lymph node. The origin of this receptor is a human donor with head and neck squamous cell carcinoma. This receptor chain uses TRBV7-9 and TRBJ1-4; the D gene is unclear. The CDR3 sequence is CASSFLDSTNEKLFF. In nucleotide form, the sequence is TGTGCCAGCAGCTTTCTTGACTCAACTAATGAAAAACTGTTTTTT.